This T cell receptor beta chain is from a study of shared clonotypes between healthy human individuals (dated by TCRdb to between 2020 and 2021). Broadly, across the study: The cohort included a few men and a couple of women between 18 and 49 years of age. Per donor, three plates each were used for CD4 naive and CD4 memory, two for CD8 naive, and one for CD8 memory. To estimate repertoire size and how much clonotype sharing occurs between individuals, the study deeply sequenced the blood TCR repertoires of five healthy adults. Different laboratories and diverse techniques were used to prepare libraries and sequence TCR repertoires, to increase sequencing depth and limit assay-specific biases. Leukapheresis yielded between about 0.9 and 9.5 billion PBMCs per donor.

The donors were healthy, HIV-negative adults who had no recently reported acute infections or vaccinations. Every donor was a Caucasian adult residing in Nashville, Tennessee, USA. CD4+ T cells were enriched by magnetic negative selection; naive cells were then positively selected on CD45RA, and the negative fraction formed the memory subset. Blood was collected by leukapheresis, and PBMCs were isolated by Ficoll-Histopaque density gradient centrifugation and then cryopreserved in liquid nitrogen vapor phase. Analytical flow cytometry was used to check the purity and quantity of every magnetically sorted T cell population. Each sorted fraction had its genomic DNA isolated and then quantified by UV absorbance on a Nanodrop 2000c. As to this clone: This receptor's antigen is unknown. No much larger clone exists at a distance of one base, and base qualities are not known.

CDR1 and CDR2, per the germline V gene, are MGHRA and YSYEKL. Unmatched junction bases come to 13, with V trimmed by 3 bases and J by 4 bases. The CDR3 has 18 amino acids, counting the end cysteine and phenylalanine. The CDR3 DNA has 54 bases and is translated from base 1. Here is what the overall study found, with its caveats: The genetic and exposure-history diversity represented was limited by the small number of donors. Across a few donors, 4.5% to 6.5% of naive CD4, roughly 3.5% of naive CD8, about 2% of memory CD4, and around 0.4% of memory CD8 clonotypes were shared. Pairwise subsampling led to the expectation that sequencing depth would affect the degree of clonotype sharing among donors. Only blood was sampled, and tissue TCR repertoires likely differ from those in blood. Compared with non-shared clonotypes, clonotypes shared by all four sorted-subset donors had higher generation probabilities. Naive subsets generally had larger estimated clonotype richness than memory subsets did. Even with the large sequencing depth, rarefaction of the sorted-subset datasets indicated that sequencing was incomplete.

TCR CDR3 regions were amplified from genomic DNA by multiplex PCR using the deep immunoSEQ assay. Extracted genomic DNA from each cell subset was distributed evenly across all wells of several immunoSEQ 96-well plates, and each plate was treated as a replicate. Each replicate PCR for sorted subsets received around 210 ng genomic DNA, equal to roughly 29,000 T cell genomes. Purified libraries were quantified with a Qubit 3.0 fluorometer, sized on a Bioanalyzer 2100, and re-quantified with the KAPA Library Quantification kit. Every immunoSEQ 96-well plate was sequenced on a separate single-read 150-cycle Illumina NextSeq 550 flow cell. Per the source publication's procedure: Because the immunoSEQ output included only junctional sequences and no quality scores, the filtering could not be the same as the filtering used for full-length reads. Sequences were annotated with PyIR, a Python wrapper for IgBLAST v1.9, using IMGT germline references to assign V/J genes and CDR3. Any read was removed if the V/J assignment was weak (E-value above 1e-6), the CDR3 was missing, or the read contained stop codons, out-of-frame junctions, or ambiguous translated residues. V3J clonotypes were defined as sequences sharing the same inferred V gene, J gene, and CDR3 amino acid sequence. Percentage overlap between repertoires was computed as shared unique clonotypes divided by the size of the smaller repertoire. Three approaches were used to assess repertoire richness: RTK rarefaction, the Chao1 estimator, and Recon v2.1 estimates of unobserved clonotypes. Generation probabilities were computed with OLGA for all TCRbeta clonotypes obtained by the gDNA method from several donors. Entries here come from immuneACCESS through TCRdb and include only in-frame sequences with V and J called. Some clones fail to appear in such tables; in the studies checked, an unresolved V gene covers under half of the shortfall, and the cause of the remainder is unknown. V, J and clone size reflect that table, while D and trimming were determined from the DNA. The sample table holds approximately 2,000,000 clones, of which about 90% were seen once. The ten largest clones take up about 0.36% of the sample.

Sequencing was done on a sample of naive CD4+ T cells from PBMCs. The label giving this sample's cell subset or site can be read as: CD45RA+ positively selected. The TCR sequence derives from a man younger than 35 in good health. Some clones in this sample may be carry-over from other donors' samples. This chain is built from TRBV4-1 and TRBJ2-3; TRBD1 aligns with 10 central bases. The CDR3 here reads CASSHGMTGGAGADTQYF. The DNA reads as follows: TGCGCCAGCAGCCACGGAATGACAGGGGGCGCAGGGGCAGATACGCAGTATTTT.